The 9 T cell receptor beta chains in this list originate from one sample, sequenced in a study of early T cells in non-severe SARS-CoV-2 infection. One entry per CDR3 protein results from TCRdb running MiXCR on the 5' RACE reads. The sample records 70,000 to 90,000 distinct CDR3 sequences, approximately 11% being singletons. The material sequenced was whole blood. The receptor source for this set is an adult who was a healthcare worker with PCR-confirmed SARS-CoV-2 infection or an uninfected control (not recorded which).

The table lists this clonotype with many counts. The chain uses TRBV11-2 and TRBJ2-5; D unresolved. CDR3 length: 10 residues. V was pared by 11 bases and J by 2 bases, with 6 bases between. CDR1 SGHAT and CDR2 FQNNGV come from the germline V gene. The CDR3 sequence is CAPRQETQYF. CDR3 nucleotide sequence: TGTGCCCCAAGACAAGAGACCCAGTACTTC.

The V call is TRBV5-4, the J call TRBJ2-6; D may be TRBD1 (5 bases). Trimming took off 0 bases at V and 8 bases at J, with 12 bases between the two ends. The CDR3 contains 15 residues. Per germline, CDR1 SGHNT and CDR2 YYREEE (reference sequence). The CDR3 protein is CASSLAQGSTNVLTF. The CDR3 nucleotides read TGTGCCAGCAGCTTGGCGCAGGGATCGACCAACGTCCTGACTTTC. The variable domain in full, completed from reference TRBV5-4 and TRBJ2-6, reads ETGVTQSPTHLIKTRGQQVTLRCSSQSGHNTVSWYQQALGQGPQFIFQYYREEENGRGNFPPRFSGLQFPNYSSELNVNALELDDSALYLCASSLAQGSTNVLTFGAGSRLTVL.

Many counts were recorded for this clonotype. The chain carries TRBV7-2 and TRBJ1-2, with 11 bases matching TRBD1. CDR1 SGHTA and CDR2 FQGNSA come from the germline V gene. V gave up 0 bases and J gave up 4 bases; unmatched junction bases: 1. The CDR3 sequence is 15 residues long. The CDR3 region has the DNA TGTGCCAGCAGCTTAGCAGGGACAGGGGGCTATGGCTACACCTTC. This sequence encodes CASSLAGTGGYGYTF.

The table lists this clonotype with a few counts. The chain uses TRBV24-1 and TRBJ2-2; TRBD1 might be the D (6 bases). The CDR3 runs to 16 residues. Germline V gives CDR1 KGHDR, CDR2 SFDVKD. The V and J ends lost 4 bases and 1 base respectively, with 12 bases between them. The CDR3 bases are TGTGCCACCAGTGAAAGGGACACGAAGAACACCGGGGAGCTGTTTTTT. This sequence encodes CATSERDTKNTGELFF.

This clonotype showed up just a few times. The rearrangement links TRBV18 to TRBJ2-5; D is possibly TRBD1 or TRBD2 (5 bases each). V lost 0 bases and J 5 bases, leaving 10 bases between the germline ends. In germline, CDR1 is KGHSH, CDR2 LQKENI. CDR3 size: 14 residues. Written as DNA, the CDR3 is TGTGCCAGCTCACCACCGCTCAGGGAGGAGACCCAGTACTTC. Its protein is CASSPPLREETQYF.

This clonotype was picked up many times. This chain's CDR3 is CASSLEEGRNEKLFF. CDR3 nucleotide sequence: TGCGCCAGCAGCTTGGAGGAAGGGCGTAATGAAAAACTGTTTTTT. The V gene is TRBV5-1, the J gene TRBJ1-4, with D hard to call. The CDR3 loop spans 15 amino acids. The V and J ends lost 0 bases and 4 bases respectively, with 10 bases between them. CDR1 is SGHRS and CDR2 is YFSETQ in the germline V gene.

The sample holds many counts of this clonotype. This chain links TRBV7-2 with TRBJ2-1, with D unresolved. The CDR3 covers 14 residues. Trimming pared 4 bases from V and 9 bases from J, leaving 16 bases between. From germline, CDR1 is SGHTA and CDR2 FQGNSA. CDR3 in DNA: TGTGCCAGCAGCTCGGACGGGTCGTCCAGTGAGCAGTTCTTC. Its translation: CASSSDGSSSEQFF.

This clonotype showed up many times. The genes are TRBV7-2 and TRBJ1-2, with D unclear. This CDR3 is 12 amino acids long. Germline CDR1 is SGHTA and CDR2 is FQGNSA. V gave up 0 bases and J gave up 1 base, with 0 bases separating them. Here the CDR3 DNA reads TGTGCCAGCAGCTTAGCTAACTATGGCTACACCTTC. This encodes CASSLANYGYTF.

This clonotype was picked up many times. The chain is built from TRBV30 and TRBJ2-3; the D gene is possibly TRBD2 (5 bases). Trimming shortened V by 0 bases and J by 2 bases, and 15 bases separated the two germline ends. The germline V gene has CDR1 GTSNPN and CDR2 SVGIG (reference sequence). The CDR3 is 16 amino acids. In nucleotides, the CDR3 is TGTGCCTGGAGTGTGCTCGACGGGGATTACACAGATACGCAGTATTTT. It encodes CAWSVLDGDYTDTQYF.